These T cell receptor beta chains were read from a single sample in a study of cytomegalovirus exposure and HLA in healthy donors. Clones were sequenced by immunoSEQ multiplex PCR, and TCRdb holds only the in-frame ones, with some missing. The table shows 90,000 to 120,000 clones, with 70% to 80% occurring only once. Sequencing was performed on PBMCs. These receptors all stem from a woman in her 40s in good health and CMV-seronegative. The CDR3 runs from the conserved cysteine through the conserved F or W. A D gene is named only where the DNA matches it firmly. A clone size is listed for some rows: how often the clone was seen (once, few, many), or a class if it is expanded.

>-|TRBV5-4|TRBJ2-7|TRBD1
TGTGCCAGCAGCTCCGGACAGGCGCCGACGGGCGAGCAGTACTTC
CASSSGQAPTGEQYF
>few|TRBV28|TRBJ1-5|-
TGTGCCGCGGGGGCAGGGCAGCCCCAGCATTTT
CAAGAGQPQHF
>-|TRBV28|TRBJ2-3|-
TGTGCCAGCAGTCTAGGCTCCGCGGGGAAGGCAGATACGCAGTATTTT
CASSLGSAGKADTQYF
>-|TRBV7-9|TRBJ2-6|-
TGTGCCAGCAGCTCCGCTGGGGCCAACGTCCTGACTTTC
CASSSAGANVLTF
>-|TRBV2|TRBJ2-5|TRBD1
TGTGCCAGCAGTGAAGCGCTTCCAGGGGGGACCCAGTACTTC
CASSEALPGGTQYF
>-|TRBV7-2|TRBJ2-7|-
TGTGCCAGCAGCTTAGAAACAGGGCTAATCTACGAGCAGTACTTC
CASSLETGLIYEQYF
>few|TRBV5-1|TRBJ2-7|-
TGCGCCAGCAGCGGCCGGGGTACTCAGCAGTACTTC
CASSGRGTQQYF
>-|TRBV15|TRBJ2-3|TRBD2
TGTGCCACCAGCCAAGAAGGGAGTCGGAGCGGGAGGTCCACAGATACGCAGTATTTT
CATSQEGSRSGRSTDTQYF
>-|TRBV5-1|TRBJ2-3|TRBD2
TGCGCCAGCAGCTTCCTAGCGGGGGGACCCCCTAGCACAGATACGCAGTATTTT
CASSFLAGGPPSTDTQYF
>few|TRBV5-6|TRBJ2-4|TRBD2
TGTGCCAGCAGCTTGGAGGCGGGGGGTGGCTTTCACATTCAGTACTTC
CASSLEAGGGFHIQYF
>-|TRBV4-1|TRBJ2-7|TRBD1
TGCGCCAGCAGCCAAGAACCCCTCCATGGGACAGGGGGTCCCTCCTACGAGCAGTACTTC
CASSQEPLHGTGGPSYEQYF
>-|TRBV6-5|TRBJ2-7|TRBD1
TGTGCCAGCAGGGAAGACAGGGGCTGGCTCGAGCAGTACTTC
CASREDRGWLEQYF
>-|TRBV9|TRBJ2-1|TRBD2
TGTGCCAGCAGCCCCCCCCCTAGCGGGAGTCTCAATGAGCAGTTCTTC
CASSPPPSGSLNEQFF
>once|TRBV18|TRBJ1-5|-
TGTGCCAGCTCACCACCCAACACCTTGGCGGGAAATCAGCCCCAGCATTTT
CASSPPNTLAGNQPQHF
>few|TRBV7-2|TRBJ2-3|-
TGTGCCAGCAGCTTACCTCCGGGGGGCACAGATACGCAGTATTTT
CASSLPPGGTDTQYF
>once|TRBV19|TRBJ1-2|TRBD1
TGTGCCAGTAGTGCATCCCGGGACAGGGGGCAGGGCTATGGCTACACCTTC
CASSASRDRGQGYGYTF
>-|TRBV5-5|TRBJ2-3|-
TGTGCCAGCAGCTTTTTCGGGACTAGCACAGATACGCAGTATTTT
CASSFFGTSTDTQYF